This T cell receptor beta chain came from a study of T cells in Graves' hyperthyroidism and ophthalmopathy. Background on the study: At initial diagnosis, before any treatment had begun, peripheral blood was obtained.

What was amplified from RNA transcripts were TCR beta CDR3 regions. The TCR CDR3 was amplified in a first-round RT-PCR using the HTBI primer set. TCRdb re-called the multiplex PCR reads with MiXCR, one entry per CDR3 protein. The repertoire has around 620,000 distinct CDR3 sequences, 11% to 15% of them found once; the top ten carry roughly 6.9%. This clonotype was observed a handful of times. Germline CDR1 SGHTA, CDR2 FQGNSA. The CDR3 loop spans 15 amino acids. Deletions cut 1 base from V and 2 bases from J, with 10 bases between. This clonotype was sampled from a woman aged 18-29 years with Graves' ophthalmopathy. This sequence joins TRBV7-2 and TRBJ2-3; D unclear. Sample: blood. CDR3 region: CASSLDAVITDTQYF. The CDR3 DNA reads TGTGCCAGCAGCTTAGATGCGGTTATCACAGATACGCAGTATTTT.